One sample yielded the 30 T cell receptor beta chains listed below, sequenced in a study of CD8+CD57+ T cells in acquired aplastic anemia (dated by TCRdb to between 2018 and 2020). Flow cytometry had shown CD8+CD57+ cell expansion in the patients selected for sequencing. TCRdb records Illumina HiSeq 2000 as the sequencer. Genomic DNA was used as template for profiling of TCR beta VDJ combinations and CDR3 sequences. TCRdb reprocessing: public reads trimmed at Q25 with fastp, clones called with MiXCR, in-frame beta chains kept. Identical CDR3 proteins give one entry, which carries the most common genes and DNA. Across this sample there are about 290,000 distinct CDR3 sequences, with 45% to 65% seen only once. The ten largest clonotypes hold 1% to 1.5% of the sample. Sequencing used sorted CD4+, CD8+, or CD8+CD57+ T cells (not recorded which) from PBMCs. These receptors originate from a human donor with aplastic anemia.

In its sample, this clonotype was seen a few times. The rearrangement links TRBV6-5 to TRBJ1-1; D unresolved. V lost 0 bases and J lost 5, with 4 bases in between. Germline CDR1 reads MNHEY; CDR2 reads SVGAGI. The CDR3 is made up of 12 amino acids. The CDR3 sequence is CASSYSNTEAFF. In nucleotides, the CDR3 is TGTGCCAGCAGTTACTCGAATACTGAAGCTTTCTTT.

Of note for this clonotype: This sequence may be a read error, since a much larger clone differs from it by one base. The chain has TRBV6-5 and TRBJ1-2; TRBD1 matches at 12 bases. The CDR3 contains 17 residues. Germline CDR1 and CDR2: MNHEY and SVGAGI. This CDR3 is CASSYSTGGQGAFGDTF. The CDR3 DNA sequence: TGTGCCAGCAGTTACTCGACAGGGGGACAGGGGGCGTTTGGCGACACCTTC.

CDR3 coding DNA: TGTGCCAGCAGCGTAGGAGGCTCCAAATCCACCGGGGAGCTGTTTTTT. Its protein is CASSVGGSKSTGELFF. V gene TRBV9 combines with J gene TRBJ2-2; no clear D gene. The length of the CDR3 is 16 residues. The V end lost 0 bases, the J end lost 4 bases, and 13 bases lay between the germline ends. Germline-derived CDR1 and CDR2 are SGDLS and YYNGEE.

Turning to this clonotype: A much bigger clone sits one base away, suggesting this may be a read error. The chain employs TRBV9 and TRBJ1-2; 7 nucleotides line up with TRBD1. The CDR3 sequence is 15 residues long. CDR1 and CDR2 (germline): SGDLS, YYNGEE. Germline trimming cut 6 bases from V and 11 bases from J; bases unmatched to any gene: 19. The CDR3 DNA is TGTGCCAGCAACCCCATACAGGGGCCTCGGGTCGTGTACACCTTC. Amino acids: CASNPIQGPRVVYTF.

The V call is TRBV20-1, the J call TRBJ1-4, with TRBD1 identical over 9 bases. Germline CDR1 reads DFQATT; CDR2 reads SNEGSKA (reference sequence). There are 13 residues in the CDR3. J was trimmed by 12 bases and V by 7 bases; bases with no gene match: 12. CDR3 sequence (DNA): TGCAGTGTTAGCGGGACAGGGTTATCGGAACTGTTTTTT. Protein: CSVSGTGLSELFF.

The gene calls are TRBV7-9 and TRBJ1-4; 9 bases agree with TRBD1. Germline trimming cut 8 bases from V and 8 bases from J; bases unmatched to any gene: 9. Per the germline V gene, CDR1 is SEHNR and CDR2 is FQNEAQ (reference sequence). CDR3 length: 14 amino acids. CDR3 nucleotides: TGTGCCAGCGGTCCGGGACAGGGTGGAGAAAAACTGTTTTTT. It specifies CASGPGQGGEKLFF.

This clonotype has ten or more counts. The V and J genes are TRBV5-1 and TRBJ1-3, with a tentative D call TRBD1 (5 bases). Germline V CDR1 and CDR2: SGHRS, YFSETQ. Trimming took off 4 bases at V and 0 bases at J, with 11 bases between the two ends. The CDR3 is made up of 15 amino acids. This chain's CDR3 is CASSPQGISGNTIYF. The CDR3 DNA reads as TGCGCCAGCAGCCCCCAGGGAATCTCTGGAAACACCATATATTTT.

The gene calls are TRBV9 and TRBJ2-1, with 12 positions matching TRBD2. V trimming: 4 bases; J trimming: 7 bases; junction bases outside the gene matches: 12. The CDR3 extends over 17 amino acids. Germline V gene sequence: CDR1 SGDLS, CDR2 YYNGEE. The CDR3 DNA reads as TGTGCCAGCAGCAAAAGGGGGGGAACTAGCGGGGGGAATGAGCAGTTCTTC. Protein sequence: CASSKRGGTSGGNEQFF. Combining the CDR3 with reference TRBV9 and TRBJ2-1 gives the whole variable domain DSGVTQTPKHLITATGQRVTLRCSPRSGDLSVYWYQQSLDQGLQFLIQYYNGEERAKGNILERFSAQQFPDLHSELNLSSLELGDSALYFCASSKRGGTSGGNEQFFGPGTRLTVL.

V and J are TRBV7-3 and TRBJ2-3; no reliable D call. CDR1 and CDR2 from the germline V gene are SGHTA and FQGTGA. Trimming removed 0 bases from V and 4 bases from J, with 11 bases in between. The CDR3 consists of 15 residues. The CDR3 is CASSLTKMDADTQYF. In DNA form, the CDR3 reads TGTGCCAGCAGCTTAACGAAAATGGACGCAGATACGCAGTATTTT.

The table lists this clonotype with many counts. The chain links TRBV7-6 to TRBJ1-5, with a possible D match to TRBD1 (5 bases). V shed 5 bases and J shed 5 bases, with 16 bases lying between them. CDR1 SGHVS and CDR2 FNYEAQ come from the germline V gene. The CDR3 runs 15 residues. CDR3 nucleotide sequence: TGTGCCAGCAGCGCCTCCGGGTCGGGGGATCAGCCCCAGCATTTT. Protein: CASSASGSGDQPQHF.

J is TRBJ2-6 and V is TRBV24-1; maybe TRBD1 (6 bases). CDR3 length equals 17 residues. Trimming took 4 bases from V and 0 from J, leaving 12 bases between them. CDR1 is KGHDR, CDR2 SFDVKD, per germline. Here the CDR3 DNA reads TGTGCCACCAGTGACAGACAGGTTAACTCTGGGGCCAACGTCCTGACTTTC. The encoded protein is CATSDRQVNSGANVLTF.

This chain links TRBV2 with TRBJ2-1, with D uncertain. The V gene lost 5 bases and the J gene lost 4 bases, with 9 bases spanning the gap. CDR1 is SNHLY and CDR2 is FYNNEI in the germline V gene. The length of the CDR3 is 13 residues. CDR3 loop: CASSRPGYNEQFF. The CDR3 region has the DNA TGTGCCAGCAGTAGACCGGGTTACAATGAGCAGTTCTTC.

The V gene is TRBV20-1, the J gene TRBJ2-3; maybe TRBD2 (7 bases). V was pared by 6 bases and J by 2 bases, with 18 bases between. The CDR3 totals 15 residues. CDR1 and CDR2 from the germline V gene are DFQATT and SNEGSKA (reference sequence). Written as DNA, the CDR3 is TGCAGTGCGAGGGGGGGAACCGACCTCACAGATACGCAGTATTTT. It specifies CSARGGTDLTDTQYF.

This clonotype was seen more than once but under ten times. The rearrangement joins TRBV20-1 to TRBJ1-4; no definite D call. Deletions cut 3 bases from V and 2 bases from J, with 4 bases between. Germline assignment: CDR1 DFQATT and CDR2 SNEGSKA (reference sequence). The CDR3 covers 12 residues. The CDR3 bases are TGCAGTGCTAGCCGGACTAATGAAAAACTGTTTTTT. It codes for CSASRTNEKLFF.

The gene calls are TRBV19 and TRBJ1-5; 10 bases line up with TRBD1. The ends lost 5 bases at V and 2 bases at J; junction bases unmatched: 9. Germline assignment: CDR1 LNHDA and CDR2 SQIVND (reference sequence). The CDR3 loop spans 17 amino acids. The CDR3 DNA sequence: TGTGCCAGTAGTGCAAGAACCGGGACAGGGGGCAATCAGCCCCAGCATTTT. Translated: CASSARTGTGGNQPQHF.

Worth noting for this clonotype: The junction does not match germline at one end; this may be a read error. This rearrangement joins TRBV11-3 to TRBJ1-2; D perhaps matches TRBD1 (5 bases). Germline V CDR1 and CDR2: SGHNT, YENEEA. The CDR3 loop spans 15 amino acids. Here the CDR3 DNA reads TGCGCCAGCAGCCTGCGAGGGGCGACCATCTATGGCTACACCTTC. This encodes CASSLRGATIYGYTF.

This chain links TRBV5-5 with TRBJ2-2, with D uncertain. Deletions cut 6 bases from V and 4 bases from J, with 7 bases between. The germline V gene encodes CDR1 SGHKS and CDR2 YYEKEE (reference sequence). This CDR3 comprises 12 residues. CDR3 loop: CASTLSTGELFF. CDR3 coding DNA: TGTGCCAGCACCCTCAGCACCGGGGAGCTGTTTTTT.

The J gene is TRBJ2-2, the V gene TRBV7-4; the D is unclear. V was cut by 5 bases and J by 8 bases, with 9 bases left in between. Germline V CDR1 and CDR2: SGHVT, SQSDAQ. The CDR3 runs to 12 residues. The CDR3 spells CASSPSAGELFF. DNA of the CDR3: TGTGCCAGCAGCCCATCGGCAGGGGAGCTGTTTTTT.

This clonotype came up many times. J is TRBJ2-6 and V is TRBV30; D gene ambiguous. The V and J ends lost 1 base and 4 bases respectively, with 5 bases between them. CDR1 GTSNPN and CDR2 SVGIG come from the germline V gene (reference sequence). The CDR3 totals 13 residues. The CDR3 region is CAWSESGANVLTF. CDR3 nucleotides: TGTGCCTGGAGTGAATCCGGGGCCAACGTCCTGACTTTC.

The J gene is TRBJ2-1, the V gene TRBV5-1, with D hard to call. Germline CDR1 SGHRS, CDR2 YFSETQ. This CDR3 is built from 11 residues. V shed 1 base and J shed 9 bases, with 5 bases lying between them. The CDR3 here is CASSLISEQFF. DNA of the CDR3: TGCGCCAGCAGCTTGATCAGTGAGCAGTTCTTC.

As concerns this clonotype: Compared with germline, one end of the junction differs, possibly owing to a read error. V gene TRBV7-3 combines with J gene TRBJ2-3, with 7 bases aligning to TRBD1. The CDR3 sequence is 15 residues long. CDR1 and CDR2 from the germline V gene are SGHTA and FQGTGA. This CDR3 reads CASSTSIDRADTQYF. The CDR3 coding sequence is TGTGCTAGCAGCACAAGCATCGACAGGGCAGATACGCAGTATTTT.

The chain recombines TRBV20-1 with TRBJ1-1; D is uncertain. The germline V and J ends were trimmed by 8 bases and 0 bases, with 10 bases remaining between them. Germline V gene lookup returns CDR1 DFQATT and CDR2 SNEGSKA (reference sequence). CDR3 length: 12 residues. The CDR3 nucleotides read TGCAGTCCGGAAGGGATGAACACTGAAGCTTTCTTT. As protein: CSPEGMNTEAFF.

The rearrangement links TRBV2 to TRBJ2-1; TRBD1 agrees at 9 bases. Germline values: CDR1 SNHLY, CDR2 FYNNEI. The CDR3 is 13 amino acids. Germline trimming cut 9 bases from V and 4 bases from J; bases unmatched to any gene: 4. CDR3 sequence reads: CARRTGEYNEQFF. In DNA form, the CDR3 reads TGTGCCAGACGGACAGGGGAATACAATGAGCAGTTCTTC.

The V and J genes are TRBV5-1 and TRBJ2-4; TRBD2 matches 11 bases. The V gene end was trimmed by 0 bases and the J gene end by 7 bases; junction bases not matched to a gene: 0. The CDR3 runs to 14 residues. The V gene's germline CDR1 is SGHRS and CDR2 YFSETQ. In DNA form, the CDR3 reads TGCGCCAGCAGCTTGGGGACTAGCGGGAACATTCAGTACTTC. Amino acids: CASSLGTSGNIQYF.

The V and J genes are TRBV9 and TRBJ2-7, with TRBD2 matching 9 bases. Trimming took 0 bases from V and 4 from J; bases not matched to a gene: 5. The CDR3 has 15 residues. The germline V gene has CDR1 SGDLS and CDR2 YYNGEE. CDR3 sequence reads: CASSVAGLAGYEQYF. As DNA, the CDR3 is TGTGCCAGCAGCGTAGCTGGCCTAGCGGGATACGAGCAGTACTTC.

A few counts support this clonotype. The DNA for the CDR3 is TGTGCCAGCAGGGACAGGGCCTCCTATGGCTACACCTTC. The encoded protein is CASRDRASYGYTF. The V gene is TRBV2, the J gene TRBJ1-2; TRBD1 matches at 8 bases. This CDR3 is built from 13 residues. With 6 bases clipped from V and 4 bases from J, the junction kept 4 bases outside the gene matches. CDR1 is SNHLY and CDR2 is FYNNEI in the germline V gene.

Only one count was recorded for this clonotype. The genes are TRBV27 and TRBJ2-7; 9 bases align to TRBD1. CDR1 is MNHEY, CDR2 SMNVEV, per germline (reference sequence). The CDR3 is 15 residues long. Trimming at V came to 2 bases and at J to 4 bases, leaving 6 bases not matched to a gene. CDR3 in DNA: TGTGCCAGCAGTTTAAGGAGACAGGGGGTGTACGAGCAGTACTTC. Its protein product is CASSLRRQGVYEQYF.

This clonotype was detected only a few times. This may come from a read error, since a much larger clone is one base off. V is TRBV25-1 and J is TRBJ2-1, with TRBD2 identical over 7 bases. CDR3 length: 13 residues. Germline values: CDR1 MGHDK, CDR2 SYGVNS. After removal of 4 bases from V and 10 bases from J, the junction contained 7 bases not matched to a gene. The CDR3 loop is CASSVHGGREQFF. The CDR3 DNA reads as TGTGCCAGCAGTGTCCACGGGGGGAGGGAGCAGTTCTTC.

The table lists this clonotype with many counts. The rearrangement joins TRBV12-3 or TRBV12-4 to TRBJ2-2, with TRBD1 as a possible D gene (5 bases). The V end was cut by 2 bases, the J end by 8 bases, with 15 bases between. This CDR3 spans 15 amino acids. CDR3 sequence: CASSLWQGSSGELFF. The CDR3 DNA reads as TGTGCCAGCAGTTTATGGCAGGGCTCATCAGGGGAGCTGTTTTTT.

This clonotype was detected many times. The chain links TRBV7-8 to TRBJ2-7, with a weak D call TRBD2 (6 bases). Germline CDR1 SGHVS, CDR2 FQNEAQ. V dropped 1 base and J dropped 0 bases, with 10 bases sitting between them. The CDR3 is made up of 15 amino acids. CDR3 sequence reads: CASSLVPGSSYEQYF. DNA for the CDR3: TGTGCCAGCAGCTTAGTCCCCGGGAGCTCCTACGAGCAGTACTTC.